This TCR beta chain comes out of a study of T cell changes during pregnancy in multiple sclerosis. Some clones are missing from TCRdb's copy, which holds only in-frame ones; the method was immunoSEQ multiplex PCR. Among around 100,000 clones listed, almost 95% were seen once. This CDR3 is 14 amino acids long. Germline CDR1 MNHEY, CDR2 SMNVEV (reference sequence). The V end lost 5 bases, the J end lost 8 bases, and 16 bases lay between the germline ends. The chain links TRBV27 to TRBJ2-1, with a weak D call TRBD1 (5 bases). The receptor was isolated from a female donor with multiple sclerosis, enrolled in a pregnancy study. The source material was peripheral blood, sampled before pregnancy. CDR3 residues: CASSPSAVGHEQFF. As DNA, the CDR3 is TGTGCCAGCAGTCCGAGTGCAGTGGGGCATGAGCAGTTCTTC.